This T cell receptor beta chain was sequenced in a study of T cell clusters in autoimmune cytopenias. General study findings and limits: TRB repertoire shifts in secondary cytopenia and chronic lymphocytic leukemia mostly reflected lymphoma, not autoimmunity. The T cell clusters came from computational analysis alone and lack functional validation. Primary autoimmune cytopenia patients appeared to lack physiological T cell clusters present in healthy donors.

This CDR3 region has 14 residues. CDR1 is LNHDA and CDR2 is SQIVND in the germline V gene (reference sequence). Approximately 40,000 genome equivalents of blood DNA were amplified for TRB. Multiplex touch-down PCR amplified TRB using TRB-A and TRB-B pools in one tube. For each CDR3 protein, TCRdb gives one entry from its re-call of the multiplex PCR reads, without DNA. The sample includes 3,500 to 4,000 distinct CDR3 sequences. In regard to this clonotype: Its target is unknown.

The sequenced sample consisted of peripheral blood. This receptor was obtained from a human donor with an autoimmune cytopenia or autoimmune hepatitis (not recorded which). The chain couples TRBV19 to TRBJ1-3. This CDR3 reads CASSFQGPGNTIYF.